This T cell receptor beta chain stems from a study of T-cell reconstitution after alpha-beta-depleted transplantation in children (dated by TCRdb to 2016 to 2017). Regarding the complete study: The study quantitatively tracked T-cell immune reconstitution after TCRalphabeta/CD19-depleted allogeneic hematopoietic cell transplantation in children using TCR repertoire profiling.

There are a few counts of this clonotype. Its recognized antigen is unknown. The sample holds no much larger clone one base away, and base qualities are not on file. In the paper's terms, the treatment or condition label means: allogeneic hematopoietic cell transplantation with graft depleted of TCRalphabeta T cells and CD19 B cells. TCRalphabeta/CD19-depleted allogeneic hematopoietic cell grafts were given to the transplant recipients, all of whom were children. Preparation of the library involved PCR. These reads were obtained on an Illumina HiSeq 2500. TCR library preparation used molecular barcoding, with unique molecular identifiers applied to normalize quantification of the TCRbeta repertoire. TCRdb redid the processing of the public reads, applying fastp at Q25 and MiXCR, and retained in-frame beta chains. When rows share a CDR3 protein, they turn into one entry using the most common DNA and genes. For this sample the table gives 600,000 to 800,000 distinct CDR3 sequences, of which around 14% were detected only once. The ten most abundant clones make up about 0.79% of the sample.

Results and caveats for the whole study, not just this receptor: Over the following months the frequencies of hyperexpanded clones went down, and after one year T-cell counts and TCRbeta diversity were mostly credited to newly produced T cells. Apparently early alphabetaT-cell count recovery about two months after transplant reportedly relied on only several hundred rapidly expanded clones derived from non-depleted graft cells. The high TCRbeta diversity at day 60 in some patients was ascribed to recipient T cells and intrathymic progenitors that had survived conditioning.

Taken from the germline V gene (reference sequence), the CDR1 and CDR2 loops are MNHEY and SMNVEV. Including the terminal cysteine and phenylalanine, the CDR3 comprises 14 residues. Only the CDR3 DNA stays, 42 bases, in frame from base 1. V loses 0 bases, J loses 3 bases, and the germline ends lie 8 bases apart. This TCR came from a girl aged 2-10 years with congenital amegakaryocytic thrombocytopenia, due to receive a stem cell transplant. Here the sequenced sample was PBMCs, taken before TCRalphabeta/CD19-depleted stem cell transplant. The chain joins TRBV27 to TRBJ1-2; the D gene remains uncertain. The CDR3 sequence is CASSLSFPYYGYTF. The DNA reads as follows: TGTGCCAGCAGTTTATCGTTCCCCTACTATGGCTACACCTTC.